The 4 T cell receptor beta chains listed next were all sequenced from one sample in a study of T cells in Graves' hyperthyroidism and ophthalmopathy. What was amplified from RNA transcripts were TCR beta CDR3 regions. Using the HTBI primer set, a first-round RT-PCR was run on the TCR CDR3. MiXCR, applied by TCRdb to the multiplex PCR reads, yields one record per CDR3 protein. The table has roughly 350,000 distinct CDR3 sequences, about 15% seen once; the top ten hold roughly 25%. Source material: blood. These receptors all stem from a woman aged 30 to 39 with Graves' hyperthyroidism.

This clonotype was counted at least ten times. The CDR3 DNA reads TGTGCCAGCAGAAAAGCGGGATTGGGCACCGGGGAGCTGTTTTTT. It translates to CASRKAGLGTGELFF. The chain has TRBV28 and TRBJ2-2, with 7 bases identical to TRBD2. Germline CDR1 is MDHEN and CDR2 is SYDVKM. The CDR3 has 15 amino acids. V lost 6 bases and J lost 4; bases outside the gene matches: 8.

This clonotype was counted ten times or more. The gene calls are TRBV28 and TRBJ2-1; weak D call: TRBD2 (5 bases). Germline lookup yields CDR1 MDHEN and CDR2 SYDVKM. The CDR3 runs to 15 residues. Trimming removed 7 bases at V and 7 bases at J, with 20 bases between. The CDR3 here is CASKWGAEIRNEQFF. CDR3 coding DNA: TGTGCCAGCAAATGGGGAGCGGAGATACGGAATGAGCAGTTCTTC.

The table lists this clonotype with a few counts. The chain carries TRBV28 and TRBJ1-2; the D is unclear. The V gene's germline CDR1 is MDHEN and CDR2 SYDVKM. V was cut by 10 bases and J by 7 bases, with 13 bases left in between. This CDR3 is built from 11 residues. Here the CDR3 reads CATYGSRGYTF. The CDR3 bases are TGTGCCACCTACGGGTCTCGTGGCTACACCTTC.

This clonotype appeared a few times. The rearrangement joins TRBV7-8 to TRBJ2-2; 7 bases fit TRBD2. The CDR3 contains 17 residues. Per the germline V gene, CDR1 is SGHVS and CDR2 is FQNEAQ. J was trimmed by 7 bases and V by 0 bases; bases with no gene match: 11. In DNA form, the CDR3 reads TGTGCCAGCAGCTTAGCGGCCGGTAGCGGGTCAGGCGGGGAGCTGTTTTTT. It encodes CASSLAAGSGSGGELFF.